The 15 T cell receptor beta chains presented below share a single source sample, sequenced in a study of blood T cell repertoires in COVID-19. Libraries were prepared by immunoSEQ multiplex PCR; TCRdb keeps only in-frame clonotypes and omits some of them. Altogether 70,000 or so clones are present, around 79% being singletons, with the ten largest covering 15% to 20%. Sequencing was performed on peripheral blood. All receptors come from a man in his 60s with acute or convalescent COVID-19.

The chain recombines TRBV3-1 (or the pseudogene TRBV3-2) with TRBJ2-1, with 7 bases identical to TRBD1. V dropped 1 base and J dropped 8; count of bases not matched to a gene: 11. The germline gives CDR1 LGHDT, CDR2 YNNKEL (reference sequence). This CDR3 has 16 residues. CDR3 amino acids: CASSQGQRSQGDEQFF. CDR3 bases: TGTGCCAGCAGCCAAGGGCAGCGTTCGCAGGGGGATGAGCAGTTCTTC.

The chain employs TRBV12-3 or TRBV12-4 and TRBJ1-2, with D possibly TRBD1 on 6 matching bases. The CDR3 is 12 residues long. Trimming took 1 base from V and 8 from J, leaving 8 bases between them. In DNA, the CDR3 is TGTGCCAGCAGTTTAGATGGGGGCGGCTACACCTTC. Protein product: CASSLDGGGYTF.

This chain joins TRBV6-5 and TRBJ1-6; D uncertain. V dropped 10 bases and J dropped 6 bases, with 10 bases sitting between them. Germline V CDR1 and CDR2: MNHEY, SVGAGI. The CDR3 has 12 residues. The CDR3 here is CATGLGNSPLHF. As DNA, the CDR3 is TGTGCCACCGGACTGGGTAATTCACCCCTCCACTTT.

V usage is TRBV2 and J usage is TRBJ1-5, with D uncertain. Germline lookup yields CDR1 SNHLY and CDR2 FYNNEI. This CDR3 region has 14 residues. V gave up 8 bases and J gave up 0 bases, with 11 bases separating them. The CDR3 nucleotides are TGTGCCAGCCGAGATCTTTATAGCAATCAGCCCCAGCATTTT. Translated, it gives CASRDLYSNQPQHF.

V is TRBV6-5 and J is TRBJ1-6; 7 bases are shared with TRBD1. The CDR3 is 16 amino acids. V was pared by 0 bases and J by 7 bases, with 6 bases of the junction left unmatched. Germline CDR1 and CDR2: MNHEY and SVGAGI. The CDR3 nucleotides read TGTGCCAGCAGTTACTCTTCACAGGGGAAAAATTCACCCCTCCACTTT. Protein product: CASSYSSQGKNSPLHF.

This chain connects TRBV19 to TRBJ2-7; 9 bases fit TRBD1. CDR3 size: 15 residues. Per the germline V gene, CDR1 is LNHDA and CDR2 is SQIVND (reference sequence). Trimming removed 2 bases from V and 5 bases from J; junction bases left unmatched: 7. The CDR3 DNA sequence: TGTGCCAGTAGTATAAGGACAGGGGTAATGAACGAGCAGTACTTC. Translation gives CASSIRTGVMNEQYF.

The chain is built from TRBV25-1 and TRBJ2-5; the D gene is possibly TRBD2 (5 bases). Trimming removed 4 bases from V and 2 bases from J, with 17 bases in between. The CDR3 has 16 amino acids. CDR1 is MGHDK and CDR2 is SYGVNS in the germline V gene. CDR3 amino acids: CASSGILGVGQETQYF. CDR3 nucleotides: TGTGCCAGCAGTGGCATTCTCGGGGTTGGGCAAGAGACCCAGTACTTC.

The genes are TRBV4-3 and TRBJ1-5; TRBD1 aligns across 10 bases. Germline-derived CDR1 and CDR2 are LGHNA and YSLEER. The length of the CDR3 is 15 residues. The J segment lost 6 bases and the V segment lost 1 base, leaving 3 bases of the junction unmatched. The CDR3 protein is CASSQGTGGSQPQHF. The CDR3 region has the DNA TGCGCCAGCAGCCAAGGGACAGGGGGGAGTCAGCCCCAGCATTTT.

This chain connects TRBV5-4 to TRBJ1-1, with D unclear. Germline-derived CDR1 and CDR2 are SGHNT and YYREEE (reference sequence). Trimming pared 1 base from V and 5 bases from J, leaving 12 bases between. The CDR3 consists of 14 residues. CDR3 sequence reads: CASSLSELRTEAFF. The CDR3 DNA is TGTGCCAGCAGCTTGTCGGAGCTTAGGACTGAAGCTTTCTTT. The variable domain in full, completed from reference TRBV5-4 and TRBJ1-1, reads ETGVTQSPTHLIKTRGQQVTLRCSSQSGHNTVSWYQQALGQGPQFIFQYYREEENGRGNFPPRFSGLQFPNYSSELNVNALELDDSALYLCASSLSELRTEAFFGQGTRLTVV.

The chain has TRBV30 and TRBJ1-5; unclear D gene. Germline-derived CDR1 and CDR2 are GTSNPN and SVGIG (reference sequence). CDR3 length: 16 residues. V lost 2 bases and J 4 bases, leaving 18 bases between the germline ends. The DNA for the CDR3 is TGTGCCTGGAGTTCTCTAACGACACGGATGAATCAGCCCCAGCATTTT. Protein product: CAWSSLTTRMNQPQHF.

The J gene is TRBJ1-2, the V gene TRBV21-1. TRBV21-1 is flagged as a pseudogene. This CDR3 is built from 20 residues. The CDR3 loop reads CASSEQKESPPGEISWGYTF. In DNA form, the CDR3 reads TGTGCCAGCAGCGAGCAAAAGGAATCCCCCCCCGGGGAAATCAGCTGGGGCTACACCTTC.

The V call is TRBV2, the J call TRBJ1-6; 7 positions agree with TRBD1. V lost 11 bases to trimming and J lost 7 bases; unmatched junction nucleotides: 8. Germline loops: CDR1 SNHLY, CDR2 FYNNEI. This CDR3 is 13 amino acids long. Here the CDR3 reads CASCGTENSPLHF. The CDR3, as DNA: TGTGCCTCATGCGGGACAGAAAATTCACCCCTCCACTTT. The full variable domain, completed using reference TRBV2 and TRBJ1-6, is EPEVTQTPSHQVTQMGQEVILRCVPISNHLYFYWYRQILGQKVEFLVSFYNNEISEKSEIFDDQFSVERPDGSNFTLKIRSTKLEDSAMYFCASCGTENSPLHFGNGTRLTVT.

In its sample, this clone was seen a few times. The V call is TRBV12-3 or TRBV12-4, the J call TRBJ1-4; no clear D gene. The CDR3 extends over 12 amino acids. V dropped 7 bases and J dropped 7 bases, with 10 bases sitting between them. The CDR3 protein is CASKEGSEKLFF. In nucleotides, the CDR3 is TGTGCCAGCAAGGAAGGGAGTGAAAAACTGTTTTTT.

This chain connects TRBV4-1 to TRBJ2-4, with D possibly TRBD2 on 5 matching bases. Germline V gene sequence: CDR1 MGHRA, CDR2 YSYEKL. The CDR3 extends over 14 amino acids. V was pared by 2 bases and J by 9 bases, with 14 bases between. CDR3 nucleotide sequence: TGCGCCAGCAGCCAACCGACTAAGGAACCCATTCAGTACTTC. This codes for CASSQPTKEPIQYF.

This chain joins TRBV24-1 and TRBJ2-1; TRBD2 matches at 11 bases. The CDR3 sequence is 15 residues long. The V gene end was trimmed by 7 bases and the J gene end by 6 bases; junction bases not matched to a gene: 7. Germline loops: CDR1 KGHDR, CDR2 SFDVKD. CDR3 coding DNA: TGTGCCACCAGCCAAACTAGCGGGGGCATCAATGAGCAGTTCTTC. Amino acids: CATSQTSGGINEQFF.